This T cell receptor beta chain was identified in a study of T cells in Graves' hyperthyroidism and ophthalmopathy. About the study: Before treatment of any kind, peripheral blood was taken at initial diagnosis.

It was RNA transcripts that yielded the amplified TCR beta CDR3 regions. First-round RT-PCR of the TCR CDR3 relied on the HTBI primer set. TCRdb re-called the multiplex PCR reads with MiXCR, one entry per CDR3 protein. The sample holds 700,000 or so distinct CDR3 sequences; over 15% are singletons and the top ten take 8.4%. Germline V gene lookup returns CDR1 SGHAT and CDR2 FQNNGV. Trimming cost V 1 base and J 4 bases; bases outside gene matches: 2. The CDR3 runs to 15 residues. Diagnoses were established using clinical symptoms, serum thyroxine and TRAb, thyroid ultrasound and orbital computed tomography.

The sequencing sample was made of blood. This clonotype was obtained from a man between 18 and 35 years old with Graves' hyperthyroidism. The chain carries TRBV11-2 and TRBJ1-2, with 11 positions matching TRBD1. The CDR3 reads CASSLGTGGFYGYTF. The CDR3 region has the DNA TGTGCCAGCAGCTTAGGGACAGGGGGCTTCTATGGCTACACCTTC.